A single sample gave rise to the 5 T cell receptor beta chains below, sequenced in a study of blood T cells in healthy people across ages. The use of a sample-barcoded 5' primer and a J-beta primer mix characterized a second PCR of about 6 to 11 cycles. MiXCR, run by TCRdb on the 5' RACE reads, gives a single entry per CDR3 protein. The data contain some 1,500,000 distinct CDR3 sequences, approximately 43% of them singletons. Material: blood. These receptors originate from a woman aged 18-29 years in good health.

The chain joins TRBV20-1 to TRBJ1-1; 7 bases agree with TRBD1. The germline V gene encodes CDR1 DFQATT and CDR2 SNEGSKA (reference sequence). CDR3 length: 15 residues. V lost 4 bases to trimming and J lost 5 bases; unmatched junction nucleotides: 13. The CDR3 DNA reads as TGCAGTGCTACGGACAGGCGAAGGGGGAGAACTGAAGCTTTCTTT. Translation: CSATDRRRGRTEAFF.

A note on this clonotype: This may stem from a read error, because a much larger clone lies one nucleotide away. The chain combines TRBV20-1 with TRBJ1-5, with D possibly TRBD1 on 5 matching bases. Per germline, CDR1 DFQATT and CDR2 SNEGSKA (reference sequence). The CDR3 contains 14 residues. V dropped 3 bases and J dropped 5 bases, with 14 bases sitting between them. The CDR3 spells CSASGGMEYQPQHF. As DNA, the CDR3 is TGCAGTGCTAGTGGGGGGATGGAGTATCAGCCCCAGCATTTT.

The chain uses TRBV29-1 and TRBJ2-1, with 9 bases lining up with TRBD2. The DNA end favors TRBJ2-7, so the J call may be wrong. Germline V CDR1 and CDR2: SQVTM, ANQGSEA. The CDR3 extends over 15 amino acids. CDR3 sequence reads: CSVLLAGSSYNEQYF. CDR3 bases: TGCAGCGTTCTACTAGCGGGTAGCTCCTACAATGAGCAGTACTTC.

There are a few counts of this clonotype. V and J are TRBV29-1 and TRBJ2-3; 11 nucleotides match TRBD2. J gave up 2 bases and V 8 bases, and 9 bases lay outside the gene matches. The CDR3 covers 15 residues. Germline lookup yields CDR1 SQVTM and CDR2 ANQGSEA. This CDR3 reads CSTTGLAGFTDTQYF. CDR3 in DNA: TGCAGCACGACCGGACTAGCGGGCTTCACAGATACGCAGTATTTT.

CDR3 in amino acids: CATSSSSGRHNEQFF. CDR3 DNA sequence: TGTGCCACCAGCAGTTCGAGCGGGAGGCACAATGAGCAGTTCTTC. The chain joins TRBV15 to TRBJ2-1; TRBD2 agrees at 9 bases. V shed 3 bases and J 5 bases; nucleotides not matched to a gene: 5. Germline CDR1 reads LNHNV; CDR2 reads YYDKDF (reference sequence). CDR3 size: 15 residues.